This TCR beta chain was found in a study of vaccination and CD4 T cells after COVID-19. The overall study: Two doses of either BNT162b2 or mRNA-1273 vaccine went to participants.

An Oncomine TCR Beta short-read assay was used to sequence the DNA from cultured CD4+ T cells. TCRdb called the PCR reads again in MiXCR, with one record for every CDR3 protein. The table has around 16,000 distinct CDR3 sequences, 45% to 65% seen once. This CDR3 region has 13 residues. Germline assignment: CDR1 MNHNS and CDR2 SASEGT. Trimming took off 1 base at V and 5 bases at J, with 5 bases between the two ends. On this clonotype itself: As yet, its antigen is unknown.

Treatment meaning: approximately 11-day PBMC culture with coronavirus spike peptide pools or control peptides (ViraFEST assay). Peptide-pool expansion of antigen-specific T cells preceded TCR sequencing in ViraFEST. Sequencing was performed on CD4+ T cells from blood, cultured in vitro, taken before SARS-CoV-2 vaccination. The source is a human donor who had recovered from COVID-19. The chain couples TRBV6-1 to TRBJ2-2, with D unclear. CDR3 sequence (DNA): TGTGCCAGCAGTGAAGAGGGTACCGGGGAGCTGTTTTTT. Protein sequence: CASSEEGTGELFF.